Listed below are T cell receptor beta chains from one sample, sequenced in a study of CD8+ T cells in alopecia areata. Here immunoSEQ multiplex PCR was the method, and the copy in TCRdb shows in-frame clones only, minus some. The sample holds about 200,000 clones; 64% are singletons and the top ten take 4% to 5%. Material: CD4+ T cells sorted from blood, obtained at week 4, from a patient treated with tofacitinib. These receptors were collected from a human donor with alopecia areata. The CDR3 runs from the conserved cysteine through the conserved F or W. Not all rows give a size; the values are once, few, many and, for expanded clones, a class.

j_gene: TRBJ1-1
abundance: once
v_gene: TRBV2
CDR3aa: CASSVGANTEAFF

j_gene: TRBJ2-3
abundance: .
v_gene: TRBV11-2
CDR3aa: CASSHTDTQYF

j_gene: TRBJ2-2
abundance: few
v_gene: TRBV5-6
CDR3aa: CASSLLGELFF

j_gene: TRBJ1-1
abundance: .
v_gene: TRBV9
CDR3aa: CASRKDRGTEAFF

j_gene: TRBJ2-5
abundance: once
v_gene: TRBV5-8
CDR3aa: CASRVGKGETQYF

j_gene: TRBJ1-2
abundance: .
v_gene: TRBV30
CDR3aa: CAFPKGRGIYGYTF

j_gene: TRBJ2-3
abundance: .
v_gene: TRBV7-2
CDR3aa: CASSRELATQYF

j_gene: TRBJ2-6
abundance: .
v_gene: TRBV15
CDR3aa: CATSTNQGVGANVLTF

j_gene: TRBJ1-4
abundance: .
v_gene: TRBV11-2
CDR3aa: CASSSRDRREKLFF

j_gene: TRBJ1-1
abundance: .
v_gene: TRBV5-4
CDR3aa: CASSLRQGDTEAFF

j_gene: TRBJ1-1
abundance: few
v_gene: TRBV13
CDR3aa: CASSPRALNTEAFF

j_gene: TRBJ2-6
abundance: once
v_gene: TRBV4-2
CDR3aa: CASSQATGSGANVLTF

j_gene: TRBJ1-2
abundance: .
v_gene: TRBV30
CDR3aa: CAWSVIGQLNYGYTF

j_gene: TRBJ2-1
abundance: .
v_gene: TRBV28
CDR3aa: CASSSQGAIYNEQFF

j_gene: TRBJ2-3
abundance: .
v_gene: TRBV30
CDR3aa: CAWNLQGGTQYF

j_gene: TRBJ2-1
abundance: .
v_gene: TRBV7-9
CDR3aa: CASSSRGGASYNEQFF

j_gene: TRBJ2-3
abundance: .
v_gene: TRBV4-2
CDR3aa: CASSQGGDTQYF

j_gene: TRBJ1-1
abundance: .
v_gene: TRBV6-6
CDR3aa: CASSFSGGNTEAFF

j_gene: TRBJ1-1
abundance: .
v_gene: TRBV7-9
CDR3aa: CAGSLGQANTEAFF

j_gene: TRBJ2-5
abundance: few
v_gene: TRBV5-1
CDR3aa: CASRIAGEETQYF

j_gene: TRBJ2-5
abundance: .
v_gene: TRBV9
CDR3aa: CASSVAQVPGETQYF

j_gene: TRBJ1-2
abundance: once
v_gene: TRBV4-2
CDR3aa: CASSQGDRPQDYGYTF

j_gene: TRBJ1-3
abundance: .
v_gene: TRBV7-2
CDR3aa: CASSFMSGNTIYF

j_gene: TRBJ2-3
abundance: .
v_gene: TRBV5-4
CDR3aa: CASSWQRGTDTQYF

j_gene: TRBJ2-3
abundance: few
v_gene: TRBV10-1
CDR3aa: CASSEAGRDTQYF

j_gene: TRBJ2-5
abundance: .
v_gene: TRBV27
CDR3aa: CASSFQSETQYF

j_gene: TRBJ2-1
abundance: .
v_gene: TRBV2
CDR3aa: CASSEDRLGQFF

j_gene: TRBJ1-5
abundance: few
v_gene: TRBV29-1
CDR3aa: CSVIGTGFNQPQHF

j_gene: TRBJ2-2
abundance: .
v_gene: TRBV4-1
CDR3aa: CASSQPGGTGELFF

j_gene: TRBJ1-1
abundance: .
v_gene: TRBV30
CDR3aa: CAWSSLRTPAMNTEAFF

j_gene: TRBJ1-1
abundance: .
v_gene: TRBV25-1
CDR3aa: CASSERGNMNTEAFF

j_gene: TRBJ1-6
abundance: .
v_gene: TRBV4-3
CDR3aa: CASSQRPARGSPLHF

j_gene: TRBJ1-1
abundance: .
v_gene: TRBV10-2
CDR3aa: CASRNLGTGAEAFF

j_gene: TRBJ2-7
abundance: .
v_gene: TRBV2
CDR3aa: CASSEGLLDEQYF

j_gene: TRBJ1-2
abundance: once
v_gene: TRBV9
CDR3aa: CASSSPVLWGHGYTF

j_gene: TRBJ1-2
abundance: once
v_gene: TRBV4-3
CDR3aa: CASSQASVLGGYTF

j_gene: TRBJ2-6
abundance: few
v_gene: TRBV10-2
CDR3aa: CASSEFLAGAQRANVLTF

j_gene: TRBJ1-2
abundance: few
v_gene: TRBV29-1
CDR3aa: CSVGEAVLGYGYTF

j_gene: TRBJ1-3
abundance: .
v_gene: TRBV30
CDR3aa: CAWSVGLGTGNTIYF

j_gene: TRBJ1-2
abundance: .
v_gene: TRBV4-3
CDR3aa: CASSQGWTENYGYTF

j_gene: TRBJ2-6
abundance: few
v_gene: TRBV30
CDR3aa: CAWSLGVSGANVLTF